Listed below are T cell receptor beta chains from one sample, sequenced in a study of T cell clonotyping in hematopoietic cell transplantation. The data were produced by immunoSEQ multiplex PCR, yet TCRdb's version contains in-frame clones alone and is incomplete. The data show some 27,000 clones, about four fifths seen once. The specimen was peripheral blood mononuclear cells, collected before stem cell transplant. Receptors originate from a middle-aged man with acute myeloid leukemia. Some clones in this sample may be carry-over from other donors' samples. CDR3s leave out the opening cysteine and the closing phenylalanine or tryptophan. The D gene is left open where the match is weak. Clone size, where shown, is once, few, many, or a class for clones that have expanded.

D,J,size,V,CDR3
.,TRBJ2-7,.,TRBV4-3,ASSQVPGYEQY
.,TRBJ1-6,.,TRBV6-5,ASSSQAGSTTLH
TRBD1,TRBJ2-7,.,TRBV5-6,ASAGGERAEYEQY
TRBD1,TRBJ1-3,few,TRBV28,ASSLLQGDYTIY
.,TRBJ1-2,.,TRBV13,ASRSESYGYT
TRBD2,TRBJ2-3,.,TRBV13,ASRGRDGRAGEDTQY
.,TRBJ2-1,.,TRBV6-1,ASSESQGSYNEQF
TRBD1,TRBJ2-3,.,TRBV4-2,ASSQETGESDTQY
TRBD1,TRBJ1-6,.,TRBV28,ASSPEDRVTSPLH
.,TRBJ1-6,.,TRBV16,ASSQKSGSSSYNSPLH
.,TRBJ2-7,.,TRBV6-1,ASSEKVGVYEQY
.,TRBJ1-6,.,TRBV6-1,ATGGSSYNSPLH
.,TRBJ1-4,.,TRBV4-1,ASSLSGRLANEKLF
.,TRBJ1-5,.,TRBV6-1,ASSEGRDQPQH
.,TRBJ2-7,few,TRBV25-1,ASSREAGSYEQY
.,TRBJ1-1,.,TRBV4-2,ASSQGFGYTEAF
TRBD1,TRBJ1-5,.,TRBV7-2,ASSSPRGNSNQPQH
.,TRBJ2-3,.,TRBV5-4,ASSYHTDTQY
.,TRBJ1-5,.,TRBV2,ASSEGGTVVQPQH
.,TRBJ1-5,.,TRBV5-4,ASSLEEDSNQPQH
.,TRBJ2-5,.,TRBV29-1,SVVWGPRETQY
.,TRBJ2-7,few,TRBV18,ASSQQGYEQY
TRBD2,TRBJ2-5,.,TRBV7-6,ASSRTPPSGGETQY
TRBD2,TRBJ2-1,few,TRBV4-2,ASSIWDYLSEEQF
TRBD1,TRBJ1-2,few,TRBV4-1,ASSRGQGTNYGYT
.,TRBJ1-2,.,TRBV27,ASSLSGGLGYT
.,TRBJ1-1,.,TRBV10-3,AISVGETTEAF
.,TRBJ2-5,.,TRBV4-2,ASSQDWGKEETQY
.,TRBJ1-1,.,TRBV7-9,ASSLEGGASEAF
.,TRBJ1-2,few,TRBV10-3,AISPLSTANYGYT
TRBD2,TRBJ2-3,.,TRBV11-2,ASSLITVRASGMLNTQY
TRBD1,TRBJ2-2,.,TRBV28,ASSRTGGNIWTGELF
.,TRBJ1-2,.,TRBV4-2,ASSQGGTNYGYT
.,TRBJ1-3,.,TRBV12-5,ASGLDTRTDSSGNTIY
.,TRBJ1-1,once,TRBV27,ASSRGTEAF
TRBD2,TRBJ2-2,.,TRBV10-3,ASRASGSLTRINTGELF
.,TRBJ2-7,.,TRBV10-2,ASRRQATEQY
.,TRBJ1-5,once,TRBV30,AWSLLQTNQPQH
.,TRBJ1-1,.,TRBV28,ASSLVRPEGDTEAF
TRBD1,TRBJ1-2,.,TRBV11-2,ASSPLTGGHGYT
.,TRBJ1-1,.,TRBV13,ASSFGHSGTEAF
TRBD1,TRBJ1-3,.,TRBV11-2,ASSTRTGTGTGNTIY
TRBD1,TRBJ2-4,.,TRBV10-3,AISDTGARGNIQY
.,TRBJ2-7,.,TRBV7-8,ASSLTSALYEQY
.,TRBJ2-7,.,TRBV10-3,AISESAEQY
TRBD1,TRBJ2-5,.,TRBV6-1,ASSERQGTQETQY
.,TRBJ2-7,.,TRBV4-3,ASSQDGPRDEQY
.,TRBJ2-7,.,TRBV6-1,ASSEWAGSKDEQY
.,TRBJ2-7,.,TRBV4-3,ASSQDQTTRVEQY
.,TRBJ2-7,.,TRBV11-2,ASSISYEQY
TRBD1,TRBJ1-2,.,TRBV7-3,ASSPNRGGGYT
.,TRBJ2-7,.,TRBV5-1,ASSLVTGSGEQY
TRBD1,TRBJ1-1,.,TRBV14,ASSPHRDRGEQGTEAF